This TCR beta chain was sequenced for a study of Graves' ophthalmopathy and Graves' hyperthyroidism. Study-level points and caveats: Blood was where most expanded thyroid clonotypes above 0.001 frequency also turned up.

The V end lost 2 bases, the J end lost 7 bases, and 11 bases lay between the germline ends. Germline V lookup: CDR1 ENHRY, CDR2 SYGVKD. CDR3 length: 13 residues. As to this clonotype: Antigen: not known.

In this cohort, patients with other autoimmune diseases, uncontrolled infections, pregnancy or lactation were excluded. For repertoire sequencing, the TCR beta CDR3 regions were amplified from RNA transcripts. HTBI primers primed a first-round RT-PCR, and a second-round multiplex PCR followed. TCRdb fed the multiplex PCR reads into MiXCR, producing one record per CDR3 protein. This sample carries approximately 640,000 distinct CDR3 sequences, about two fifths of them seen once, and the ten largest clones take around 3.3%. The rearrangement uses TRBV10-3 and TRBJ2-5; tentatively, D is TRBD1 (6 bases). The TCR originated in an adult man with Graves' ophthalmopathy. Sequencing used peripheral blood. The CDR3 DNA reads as TGTGCCATCAGTGAGGACAGGACCTGGACCCAGTACTTC. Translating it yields CAISEDRTWTQYF.